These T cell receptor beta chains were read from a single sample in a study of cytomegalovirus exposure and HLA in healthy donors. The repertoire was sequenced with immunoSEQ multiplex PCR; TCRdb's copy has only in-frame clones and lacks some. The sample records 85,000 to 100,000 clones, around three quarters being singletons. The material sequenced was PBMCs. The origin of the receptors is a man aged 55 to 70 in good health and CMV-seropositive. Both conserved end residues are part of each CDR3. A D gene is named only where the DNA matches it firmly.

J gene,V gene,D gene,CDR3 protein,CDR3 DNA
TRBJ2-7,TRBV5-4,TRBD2,CASSSAGTSTAGQYF,TGTGCCAGCAGCTCCGCCGGGACTAGCACCGCGGGGCAGTACTTC
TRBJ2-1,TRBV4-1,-,CASSLPGLAEQFF,TGCGCCAGCAGCCTCCCGGGACTGGCTGAGCAGTTCTTC
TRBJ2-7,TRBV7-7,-,CASSLGGDSYEQYF,TGTGCTAGCAGCTTGGGCGGGGACTCCTACGAGCAGTACTTC
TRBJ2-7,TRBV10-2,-,CASSRERFSYEQYF,TGCGCCAGCAGCCGGGAAAGATTCTCCTACGAGCAGTACTTC
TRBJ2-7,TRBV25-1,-,CASSEDTLRDEQYF,TGTGCCAGCAGTGAAGATACCCTCAGGGACGAGCAGTACTTC
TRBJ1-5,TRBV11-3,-,CASSRGHTVFNGNQPQHF,TGTGCCAGCAGCCGGGGACATACGGTCTTCAATGGCAATCAGCCCCAGCATTTT
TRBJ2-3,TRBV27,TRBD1,CASSGTGLQGVTQYF,TGTGCCAGCAGCGGGACAGGCCTCCAAGGGGTTACGCAGTATTTT
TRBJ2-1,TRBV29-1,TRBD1,CSVPRGRLSEQFF,TGCAGCGTCCCCAGGGGGAGATTAAGTGAGCAGTTCTTC
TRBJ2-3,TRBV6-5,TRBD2,CASRNGLAVTDTQYF,TGTGCCAGCAGGAATGGACTAGCGGTCACAGATACGCAGTATTTT
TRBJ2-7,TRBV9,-,CASTEYPGIRYEQYF,TGTGCCAGCACCGAATACCCAGGAATTCGGTACGAGCAGTACTTC
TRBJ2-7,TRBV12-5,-,CASGSRPGYEQYF,TGTGCTAGTGGTTCCCGACCGGGGTACGAGCAGTACTTC
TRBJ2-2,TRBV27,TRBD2,CASSPGLVAGELFF,TGTGCCAGCAGTCCGGGACTAGTAGCCGGGGAGCTGTTTTTT
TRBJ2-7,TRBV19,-,CASSIDLQGTYEQYF,TGTGCCAGTAGTATAGATCTCCAGGGAACCTACGAGCAGTACTTC
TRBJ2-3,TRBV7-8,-,CATGLTGSSDTQYF,TGTGCCACCGGACTAACGGGGAGCTCAGATACGCAGTATTTT
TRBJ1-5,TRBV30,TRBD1,CAWSSHGTERAYSNQPQHF,TGTGCCTGGAGCAGCCATGGGACAGAGAGAGCCTATAGCAATCAGCCCCAGCATTTT
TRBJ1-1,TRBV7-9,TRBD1,CASSLVAGTGGLSSTEAFF,TGTGCCAGCAGCTTAGTAGCTGGGACAGGGGGTCTTTCGAGCACTGAAGCTTTCTTT